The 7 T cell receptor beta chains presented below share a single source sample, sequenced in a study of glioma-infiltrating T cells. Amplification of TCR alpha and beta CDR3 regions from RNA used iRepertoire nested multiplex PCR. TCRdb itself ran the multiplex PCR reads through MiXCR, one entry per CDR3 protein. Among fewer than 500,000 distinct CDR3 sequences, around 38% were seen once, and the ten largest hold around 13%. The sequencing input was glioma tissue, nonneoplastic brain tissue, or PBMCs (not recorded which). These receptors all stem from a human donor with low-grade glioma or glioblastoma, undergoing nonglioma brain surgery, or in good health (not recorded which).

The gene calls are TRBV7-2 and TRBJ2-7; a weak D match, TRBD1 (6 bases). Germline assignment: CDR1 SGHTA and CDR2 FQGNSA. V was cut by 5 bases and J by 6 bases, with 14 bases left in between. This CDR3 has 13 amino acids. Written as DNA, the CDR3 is TGTGCCAGCAGCCGCGACATACAGGGCGAGCAGTACTTC. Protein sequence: CASSRDIQGEQYF. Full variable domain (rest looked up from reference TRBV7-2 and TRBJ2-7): GAGVSQSPSNKVTEKGKDVELRCDPISGHTALYWYRQSLGQGLEFLIYFQGNSAPDKSGLPSDRFSAERTGGSVSTLTIQRTQQEDSAVYLCASSRDIQGEQYFGPGTRLTVT.

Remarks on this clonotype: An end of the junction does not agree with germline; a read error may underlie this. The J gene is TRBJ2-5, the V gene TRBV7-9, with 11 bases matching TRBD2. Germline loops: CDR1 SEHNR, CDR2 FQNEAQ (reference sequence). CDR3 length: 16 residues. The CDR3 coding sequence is TGTGCCATCAGCCGTAGCGGGAGGGCCCTCCCCGAGACCCAGTACTTC. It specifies CAISRSGRALPETQYF.

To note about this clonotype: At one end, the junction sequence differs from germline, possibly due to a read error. The CDR3: CASSPNGQGGFVEQCF. For the CDR3, the DNA is TGTGCCAGCAGTCCGAACGGACAGGGGGGTTTCGTAGAGCAGTGCTTC. The chain has TRBV28 and TRBJ2-7; 10 nucleotides align to TRBD1. From germline, CDR1 is MDHEN and CDR2 SYDVKM. This CDR3 contains 16 residues.

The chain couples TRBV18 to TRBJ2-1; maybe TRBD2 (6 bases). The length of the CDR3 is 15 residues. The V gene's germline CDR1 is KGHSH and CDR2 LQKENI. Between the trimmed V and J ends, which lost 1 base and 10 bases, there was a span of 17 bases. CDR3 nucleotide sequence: TGTGCCAGCTCACCACGACTAGTGGACTTTAGCGAGCAGTTCTTC. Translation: CASSPRLVDFSEQFF.

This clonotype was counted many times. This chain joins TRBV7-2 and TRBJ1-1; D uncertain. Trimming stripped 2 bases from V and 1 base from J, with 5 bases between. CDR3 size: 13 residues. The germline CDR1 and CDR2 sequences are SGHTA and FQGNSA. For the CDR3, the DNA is TGTGCCAGCAGCTTACGACAGAACACTGAAGCTTTCTTT. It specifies CASSLRQNTEAFF.

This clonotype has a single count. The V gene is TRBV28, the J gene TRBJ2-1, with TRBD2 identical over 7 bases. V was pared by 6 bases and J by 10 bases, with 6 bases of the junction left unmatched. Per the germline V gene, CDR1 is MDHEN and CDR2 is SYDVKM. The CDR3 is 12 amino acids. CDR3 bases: TGTGCCAGCAGGGGGGGGTCCTACGAGCAGTTCTTC. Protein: CASRGGSYEQFF.

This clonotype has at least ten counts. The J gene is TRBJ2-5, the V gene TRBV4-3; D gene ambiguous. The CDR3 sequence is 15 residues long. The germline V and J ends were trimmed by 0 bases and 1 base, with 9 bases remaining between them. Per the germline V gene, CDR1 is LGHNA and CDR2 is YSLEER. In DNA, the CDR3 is TGCGCCAGCAGCCAAGAGCTGAGGTCCCAAGAGACCCAGTACTTC. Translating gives CASSQELRSQETQYF.